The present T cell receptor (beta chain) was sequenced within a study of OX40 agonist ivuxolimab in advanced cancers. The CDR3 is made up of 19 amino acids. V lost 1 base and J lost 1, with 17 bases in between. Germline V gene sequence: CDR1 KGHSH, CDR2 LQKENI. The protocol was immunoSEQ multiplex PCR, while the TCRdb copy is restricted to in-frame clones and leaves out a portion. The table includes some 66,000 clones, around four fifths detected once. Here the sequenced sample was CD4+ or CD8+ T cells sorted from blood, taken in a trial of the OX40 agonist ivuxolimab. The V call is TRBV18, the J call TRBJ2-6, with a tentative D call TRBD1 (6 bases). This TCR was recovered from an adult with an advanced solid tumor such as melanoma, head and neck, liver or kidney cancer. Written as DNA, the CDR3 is TGTGCCAGCTCACCACTCCTACAGGGTATCGGTTCTGGGGCCAACGTCCTGACTTTC. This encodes CASSPLLQGIGSGANVLTF.